This T cell receptor beta chain was sequenced in a study of PD-1 blockade in mismatch repair-deficient tumors. The table came from immunoSEQ multiplex PCR; TCRdb's copy has only in-frame clones and leaves some out. The sample includes more than 40,000 clones, 81% of them seen just once. CDR3 size: 15 residues. The ends lost 2 bases at V and 4 bases at J; junction bases unmatched: 6. From germline, CDR1 is MNHEY and CDR2 SVGAGI. This chain connects TRBV6-5 to TRBJ2-3; 7 nucleotides agree with TRBD2. The sequence was obtained from an adult with mismatch repair-deficient cancer. The specimen was peripheral blood, collected more than 19 weeks after starting pembrolizumab. The CDR3 is CASSYGAGVSDTQYF. In nucleotides, the CDR3 is TGTGCCAGCAGTTACGGGGCGGGAGTCTCAGATACGCAGTATTTT.